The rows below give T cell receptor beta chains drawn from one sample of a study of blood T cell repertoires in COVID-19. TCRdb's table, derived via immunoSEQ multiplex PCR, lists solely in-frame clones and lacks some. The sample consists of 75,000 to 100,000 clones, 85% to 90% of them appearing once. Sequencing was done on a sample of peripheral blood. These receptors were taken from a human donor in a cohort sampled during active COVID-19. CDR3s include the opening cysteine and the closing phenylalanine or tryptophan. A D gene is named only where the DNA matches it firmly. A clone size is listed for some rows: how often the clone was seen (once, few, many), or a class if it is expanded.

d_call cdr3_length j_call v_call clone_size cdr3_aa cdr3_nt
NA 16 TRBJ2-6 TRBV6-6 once CASSSSGASGANVLTF TGTGCCAGCAGTTCTTCAGGGGCGTCTGGGGCCAACGTCCTGACTTTC
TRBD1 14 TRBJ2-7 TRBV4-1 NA CASSQGTGEYEQYF TGCGCCAGCAGCCAAGGGACAGGGGAGTACGAGCAGTACTTC
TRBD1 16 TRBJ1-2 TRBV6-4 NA CASSDTPGQSFYGYTF TGTGCCAGCAGTGACACTCCGGGACAGAGTTTCTATGGCTACACCTTC
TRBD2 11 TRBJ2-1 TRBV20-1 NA CSAFSGLATFF TGCAGTGCCTTTAGCGGGCTGGCAACGTTCTTC
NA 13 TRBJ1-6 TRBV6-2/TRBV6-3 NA CASSRFTGVPLHF TGTGCCAGCAGTCGCTTTACGGGGGTCCCCCTCCACTTT
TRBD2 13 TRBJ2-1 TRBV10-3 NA CAISDTLAVEQFF TGTGCCATCAGTGATACGCTAGCGGTTGAGCAGTTCTTC
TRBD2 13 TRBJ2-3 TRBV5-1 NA CASSSNTGGTQYF TGCGCCAGCAGCTCTAATACCGGGGGGACGCAGTATTTT
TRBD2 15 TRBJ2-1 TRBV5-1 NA CASSGTSGNYNEQFF TGCGCCAGCAGCGGGACTAGCGGGAACTACAATGAGCAGTTCTTC
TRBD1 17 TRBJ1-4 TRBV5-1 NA CASSLSPGGLTNEKLFF TGCGCCAGCAGCTTGAGCCCAGGGGGACTCACTAATGAAAAACTGTTTTTT
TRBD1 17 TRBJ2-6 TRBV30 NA CAWSGVQGDLGANVLTF TGTGCCTGGAGTGGGGTACAGGGGGATTTAGGGGCCAACGTCCTGACTTTC
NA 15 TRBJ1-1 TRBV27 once CASSLSGEGVTEAFF TGTGCCAGCAGTTTATCAGGCGAGGGGGTCACTGAAGCTTTCTTT
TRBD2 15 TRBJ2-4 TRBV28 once CASSLGRGGRNIQYF TGTGCCAGCAGTTTAGGGAGGGGAGGAAGAAACATTCAGTACTTC
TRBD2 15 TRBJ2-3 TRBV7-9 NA CASSSLMRGGDTQYF TGTGCCAGCAGCTCCCTTATGCGGGGAGGGGATACGCAGTATTTT
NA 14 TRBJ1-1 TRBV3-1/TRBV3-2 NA CASSQGLMSAEAFF TGTGCCAGCAGCCAAGGGTTAATGAGCGCTGAAGCTTTCTTT
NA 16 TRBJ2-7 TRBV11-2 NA CASRPSLGHMPYEQYF TGTGCCAGCAGACCCTCCCTGGGACACATGCCCTACGAGCAGTACTTC
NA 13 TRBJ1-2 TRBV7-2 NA CASSPGVRDGYTF TGTGCCAGCAGCCCCGGGGTACGGGATGGCTACACCTTC
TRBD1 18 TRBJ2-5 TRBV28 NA CASSLGAGTGGSRETQYF TGTGCCAGCAGTTTAGGGGCCGGGACAGGGGGCTCCAGAGAGACCCAGTACTTC
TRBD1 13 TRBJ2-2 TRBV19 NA CASRGQGTGELFF TGTGCCAGTAGGGGACAGGGGACCGGGGAGCTGTTTTTT
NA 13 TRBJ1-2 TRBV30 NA CAWSVEANYGYTF TGTGCCTGGAGTGTCGAGGCAAACTATGGCTACACCTTC
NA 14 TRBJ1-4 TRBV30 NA CAWRGQTTNEKLFF TGTGCCTGGAGAGGACAGACAACTAATGAAAAACTGTTTTTT
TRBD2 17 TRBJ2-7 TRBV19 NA CASSGTSGGRSSYEQYF TGTGCCAGTAGTGGGACTAGCGGGGGGCGTAGCTCCTACGAGCAGTACTTC
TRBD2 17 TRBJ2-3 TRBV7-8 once CASSFSGLAGVGYTQYF TGTGCCAGCAGCTTCTCGGGACTAGCGGGAGTTGGATATACGCAGTATTTT
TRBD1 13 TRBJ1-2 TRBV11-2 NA CASSTGTGTGYTF TGTGCCAGCAGCACCGGGACAGGGACTGGCTACACCTTC
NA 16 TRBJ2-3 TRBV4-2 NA CASSQDLRGSTDTQYF TGTGCCAGCAGCCAAGATCTGCGGGGTAGCACAGATACGCAGTATTTT
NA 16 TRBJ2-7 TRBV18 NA CASSPPVYISGVGQYF TGTGCCAGCTCACCACCCGTATATATATCGGGGGTCGGGCAGTACTTC
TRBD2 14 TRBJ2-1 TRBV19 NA CASSSGTSGPEQFF TGTGCCAGTAGTTCCGGGACTAGCGGCCCGGAGCAGTTCTTC
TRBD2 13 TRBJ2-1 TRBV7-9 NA CASSRTSGTEQFF TGTGCCAGCAGCCGGACTAGCGGTACGGAGCAGTTCTTC
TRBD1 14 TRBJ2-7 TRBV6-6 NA CASRHDREQGQQYF TGTGCCAGCAGACACGACAGGGAACAAGGTCAGCAGTACTTC
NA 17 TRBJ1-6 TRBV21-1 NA CASSNYRGTLYNSPLHF TGTGCCAGCAGCAATTATAGGGGAACCCTCTATAATTCACCCCTCCACTTT
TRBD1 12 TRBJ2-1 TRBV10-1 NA CASSPPTGVQFF TGCGCCAGCAGTCCACCGACAGGGGTTCAATTCTTC
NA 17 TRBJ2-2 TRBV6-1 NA CASSELFGQGYTGELFF TGTGCCAGCAGTGAACTTTTCGGGCAGGGGTATACCGGGGAGCTGTTTTTT
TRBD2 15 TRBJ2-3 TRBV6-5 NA CASLSTSGLADTQYF TGTGCCAGCCTCTCGACTAGCGGGTTAGCAGATACGCAGTATTTT
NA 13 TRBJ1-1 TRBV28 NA CASSLSGLSEAFF TGTGCCAGCAGTTTGTCGGGATTATCTGAAGCTTTCTTT
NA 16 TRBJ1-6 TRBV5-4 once CASSLVPGRVNSPLHF TGTGCCAGCAGCTTGGTACCCGGGCGGGTTAACTCACCCCTCCACTTT
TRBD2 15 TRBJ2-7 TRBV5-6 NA CASSLLSLAGYEQYF TGTGCCAGCAGCTTGTTATCACTAGCGGGATACGAGCAGTACTTC
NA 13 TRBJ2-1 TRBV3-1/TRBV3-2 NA CASSGSTHNEQFF TGTGCCAGCAGCGGGAGTACCCACAATGAGCAGTTCTTC
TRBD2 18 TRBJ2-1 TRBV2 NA CASSEVNSGTLSYNEQFF TGTGCCAGCAGTGAAGTGAATAGCGGGACCCTCTCCTACAATGAGCAGTTCTTC
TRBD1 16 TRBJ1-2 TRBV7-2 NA CASSLGGQLINYGYTF TGTGCCAGCAGCTTAGGGGGACAGCTAATCAACTATGGCTACACCTTC
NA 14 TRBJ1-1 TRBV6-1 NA CASSEALQNTEAFF TGTGCCAGCAGTGAAGCGTTACAGAACACTGAAGCTTTCTTT